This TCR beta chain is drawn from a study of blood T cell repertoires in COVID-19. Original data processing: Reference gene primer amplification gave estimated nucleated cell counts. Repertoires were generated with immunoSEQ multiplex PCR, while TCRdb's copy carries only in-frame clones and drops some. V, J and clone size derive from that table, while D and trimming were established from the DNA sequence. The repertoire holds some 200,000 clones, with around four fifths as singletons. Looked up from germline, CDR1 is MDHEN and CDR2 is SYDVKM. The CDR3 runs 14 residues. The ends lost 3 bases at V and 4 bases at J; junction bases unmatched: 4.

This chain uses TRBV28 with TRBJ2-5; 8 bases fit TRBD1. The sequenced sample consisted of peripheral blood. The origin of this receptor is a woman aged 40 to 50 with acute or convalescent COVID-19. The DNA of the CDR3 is TGTGCCAGCAGTTTTCGGGACAGGATAGAGACCCAGTACTTC. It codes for CASSFRDRIETQYF.